These 20 T cell receptor beta chains came from one sample sequenced in a study of neurological immune-mediated disorders (dated by TCRdb to between 2018 and 2020). The method was 5' RACE. Instrument on record: Illumina HiSeq 2500. TCRdb's own reprocessing of the public reads used fastp at Q25 and MiXCR and kept productive beta chains. Each entry is one CDR3 protein sequence, shown with its most common DNA and genes. The sample table contains approximately 49,000 distinct CDR3 sequences; only one count was recorded for about a tenth of them. The biggest ten clones account for roughly 1.5% of the sample. The time point label here, explained by the study, means: longitudinal time-point 1 (baseline). Sequencing input: PBMCs. The receptors stem from a woman in her thirties or forties in good health.

The sample holds many counts of this clonotype. The chain couples TRBV5-5 to TRBJ2-5; 8 bases fit TRBD1. J lost 2 bases, V lost 0 bases, and 3 bases had no gene match. CDR1 and CDR2 from the germline V gene are SGHKS and YYEKEE (reference sequence). The CDR3 has 15 residues. CDR3: CASSLAGQAQETQYF. The DNA for the CDR3 is TGTGCCAGCAGCTTGGCGGGACAGGCGCAAGAGACCCAGTACTTC.

This clonotype was seen a handful of times. The chain has TRBV18 and TRBJ1-4; perhaps TRBD1 as D (6 bases). The CDR3 covers 16 residues. V dropped 6 bases and J dropped 5 bases, with 19 bases sitting between them. Germline lookup yields CDR1 KGHSH and CDR2 LQKENI. The CDR3 spells CASSLLVDSANEKLFF. In nucleotides, the CDR3 is TGTGCCAGCTCCCTGCTGGTGGACAGCGCAAATGAAAAACTGTTTTTT.

This clonotype was observed at least ten times. The CDR3 DNA reads TGTGCCAGCAGCTTAGTCGGTAGTACCCGTGAGCAGTTCTTC. Translated: CASSLVGSTREQFF. The gene calls are TRBV7-2 and TRBJ2-1; D remains ambiguous. This CDR3 comprises 14 residues. Trimming took off 1 base at V and 9 bases at J, with 13 bases between the two ends. Germline V gives CDR1 SGHTA, CDR2 FQGNSA.

In this sample, this clonotype turned up a few times. The V and J genes are TRBV10-3 and TRBJ2-7, with D maybe TRBD1 (6 bases). Germline CDR1 is ENHRY and CDR2 is SYGVKD. V dropped 4 bases and J dropped 2 bases, with 15 bases sitting between them. The CDR3 sequence is 15 residues long. CDR3 sequence: CAISGQTGFAYEQYF. The CDR3 nucleotides read TGTGCCATCAGTGGCCAGACAGGTTTTGCCTACGAGCAGTACTTC.

This clonotype was detected ten times or more. The chain carries TRBV29-1 and TRBJ2-7; TRBD1 matches 11 bases. This CDR3 has 16 residues. Germline lookup yields CDR1 SQVTM and CDR2 ANQGSEA. J was trimmed by 4 bases and V by 3 bases; bases with no gene match: 11. The CDR3 region is CSVEFLGQGARYEQYF. CDR3 DNA: TGCAGCGTTGAGTTTCTCGGACAGGGGGCCAGATACGAGCAGTACTTC.

At least ten counts were recorded for this clonotype. This chain joins TRBV7-9 and TRBJ2-1, with 7 bases fitting TRBD2. Trimming removed 5 bases from V and 2 bases from J; junction bases left unmatched: 12. CDR1 is SEHNR, CDR2 FQNEAQ, per germline (reference sequence). CDR3 length: 17 residues. CDR3: CASSQFPTSTTYNEQFF. In nucleotides, the CDR3 is TGTGCCAGCAGCCAATTCCCGACTAGCACCACCTACAATGAGCAGTTCTTC.

This clonotype has ten or more counts. This rearrangement joins TRBV20-1 to TRBJ2-2; D is uncertain. Per the germline V gene, CDR1 is DFQATT and CDR2 is SNEGSKA (reference sequence). The CDR3 totals 17 residues. The V and J ends lost 5 bases and 3 bases respectively, with 22 bases between them. CDR3 in amino acids: CSAAIHSGVIHTGELFF. The CDR3 nucleotides read TGCAGTGCTGCGATACACTCTGGGGTGATCCACACCGGGGAGCTGTTTTTT.

This clonotype was detected many times. The gene calls are TRBV24-1 and TRBJ1-2; no firm D call. CDR3 length equals 13 residues. Germline V lookup: CDR1 KGHDR, CDR2 SFDVKD. V was shortened by 3 bases and J by 7 bases, with 11 bases between the two germline ends. Here the CDR3 DNA reads TGTGCCACCAGTGATCGGGGAGGACTTGGCTACACCTTC. Protein sequence: CATSDRGGLGYTF.

The sample holds many counts of this clonotype. This chain connects TRBV4-3 to TRBJ1-2; D is possibly TRBD1 (5 bases). The V gene lost 4 bases and the J gene lost 5 bases, with 17 bases spanning the gap. CDR1 and CDR2 from the germline V gene are LGHNA and YSLEER. This CDR3 is 15 amino acids long. The CDR3 DNA reads TGCGCCAGCAGCCTCTTTGGGGGGGAAGCATATGGCTACACCTTC. The encoded protein is CASSLFGGEAYGYTF.

This clonotype was detected ten times or more. V and J are TRBV9 and TRBJ2-3; TRBD2 agrees at 10 bases. The CDR3 covers 16 residues. CDR1 and CDR2 (germline): SGDLS, YYNGEE. V lost 0 bases, J lost 4 bases, and 5 bases stayed unmatched. The CDR3 DNA is TGTGCCAGCAGCGTAGGGAGCGGGGGGGGAGCAGATACGCAGTATTTT. Protein product: CASSVGSGGGADTQYF.

This clonotype was found many times. CDR3 bases: TGTGCCAGCAGCCAGATGGACACTGAAGCTTTCTTT. Translating gives CASSQMDTEAFF. The V and J genes are TRBV3-1 and TRBJ1-1; D is uncertain. Germline V gives CDR1 LGHDT, CDR2 YNNKEL (reference sequence). Trimming removed 3 bases from V and 3 bases from J, with 5 bases in between. The CDR3 loop spans 12 amino acids.

This clonotype was picked up many times. This chain joins TRBV7-2 and TRBJ1-3; D remains unclear. The V end was cut by 5 bases, the J end by 0 bases, with 11 bases between. The CDR3 spans 15 residues. Germline loops: CDR1 SGHTA, CDR2 FQGNSA. Here the CDR3 DNA reads TGTGCCAGCAGCCCCTTGGTCCTCTCTGGAAACACCATATATTTT. This translates into CASSPLVLSGNTIYF. The full variable domain, completed using reference TRBV7-2 and TRBJ1-3, is GAGVSQSPSNKVTEKGKDVELRCDPISGHTALYWYRQSLGQGLEFLIYFQGNSAPDKSGLPSDRFSAERTGGSVSTLTIQRTQQEDSAVYLCASSPLVLSGNTIYFGEGSWLTVV.

This clonotype was seen at least ten times. The V call is TRBV20-1, the J call TRBJ2-7, with 12 bases aligning to TRBD2. CDR1 is DFQATT and CDR2 is SNEGSKA in the germline V gene (reference sequence). V lost 5 bases to trimming and J lost 2 bases; unmatched junction nucleotides: 4. This CDR3 is 14 amino acids long. The CDR3 reads CSAALAGGPYEQYF. DNA for the CDR3: TGCAGTGCTGCCCTAGCGGGAGGGCCCTACGAGCAGTACTTC.

Of note for this clonotype: This may be a read error, as it is one base from a much larger clone. The J gene is TRBJ2-2, the V gene TRBV6-5; 10 bases are a match to TRBD2. Unmatched junction bases numbered 4, after V lost 4 bases and J lost 5 bases. This CDR3 has 15 amino acids. Germline V gives CDR1 MNHEY, CDR2 SVGAGI. CDR3 residues: CASSSSGSWTGELFF. CDR3 DNA sequence: TGTGCCAGCAGTTCTAGCGGGAGCTGGACCGGGGAGCTGTTTTTT.

This clonotype has a count of ten or more. This chain links TRBV20-1 with TRBJ2-3, with 10 bases lining up with TRBD2. CDR1 DFQATT and CDR2 SNEGSKA come from the germline V gene (reference sequence). V lost 3 bases, J lost 4 bases, and 10 bases stayed unmatched. This CDR3 contains 16 residues. The CDR3 DNA is TGCAGTGCTAGTAGCAGGACTAGCGGAAATTCAGATACGCAGTATTTT. Translation: CSASSRTSGNSDTQYF.

This clonotype was observed many times. V usage is TRBV9 and J usage is TRBJ2-1; D gene uncertain. Germline V gives CDR1 SGDLS, CDR2 YYNGEE. CDR3 size: 15 residues. Trimming cost V 3 bases and J 0 bases, with 10 bases left between them. CDR3 DNA sequence: TGTGCCAGCAGCGGACTCCGGAGCTCCTACAATGAGCAGTTCTTC. Protein sequence: CASSGLRSSYNEQFF.

V usage is TRBV20-1 and J usage is TRBJ2-2, with 9 bases that match TRBD2. The CDR3 runs 16 residues. The germline CDR1 and CDR2 sequences are DFQATT and SNEGSKA (reference sequence). V lost 1 base, J lost 3 bases, and 6 bases stayed unmatched. CDR3 sequence (DNA): TGCAGTGCTAGAGGCCGACTAGCGGAGCACACCGGGGAGCTGTTTTTT. Its translation: CSARGRLAEHTGELFF.

At least ten counts were recorded for this clonotype. This sequence joins TRBV24-1 and TRBJ2-1; D gene uncertain. Per germline, CDR1 KGHDR and CDR2 SFDVKD. The CDR3 runs 16 residues. V was pared by 2 bases and J by 10 bases, with 20 bases between. DNA for the CDR3: TGTGCCACCAGTGATTCTGGGCGTCTAGGAACGGAGGAGCAGTTCTTC. This codes for CATSDSGRLGTEEQFF.

This clonotype was seen ten or more times. The chain uses TRBV10-3 and TRBJ2-6; D possibly corresponds to TRBD1 (6 bases). Germline V gives CDR1 ENHRY, CDR2 SYGVKD. This CDR3 contains 15 residues. V lost 6 bases and J 4 bases, leaving 13 bases between the germline ends. The CDR3 loop reads CAISPGTTGANVLTF. In DNA form, the CDR3 reads TGTGCCATCAGCCCCGGGACAACAGGGGCCAACGTCCTGACTTTC.

V is TRBV4-3 and J is TRBJ1-1; D call uncertain. This CDR3 is 17 amino acids long. Germline-derived CDR1 and CDR2 are LGHNA and YSLEER. Trimming left V 4 bases short and J 5 bases short, with 23 bases between. CDR3 amino acids: CASSLTTSSQLGTEAFF. CDR3 bases: TGCGCCAGCAGCCTAACCACCAGCTCGCAGTTGGGGACTGAAGCTTTCTTT.